Shown below are 24 T cell receptor beta chains from a single sample sequenced in a study of cytomegalovirus exposure and HLA in healthy donors. Researchers ran the PCR with 60 Vbeta and 13 Jbeta primers. Some clones are missing from TCRdb's copy, which holds only in-frame ones; the method was immunoSEQ multiplex PCR. The sample includes around 130,000 clones, approximately 80% seen only once; the top ten take over 0.9%. The sequenced sample consisted of PBMCs. The receptor set was obtained from a woman aged 55-69 years in good health and CMV-seronegative.

The chain employs TRBV2 and TRBJ2-3, with D perhaps matching TRBD2 (10 bases). V dropped 3 bases and J dropped 8 bases, with 30 bases sitting between them. There are 19 residues in the CDR3. Germline assignment: CDR1 SNHLY and CDR2 FYNNEI. The CDR3 sequence is CASSDPRTGAAGGPGTQYF. The CDR3 DNA reads TGTGCCAGCAGTGACCCCCGGACAGGGGCAGCGGGGGGGCCGGGTACGCAGTATTTT.

V usage is TRBV28 and J usage is TRBJ2-7; 7 positions agree with TRBD1. The CDR3 is 15 residues long. Germline V gene data show CDR1 as MDHEN and CDR2 as SYDVKM. The ends lost 2 bases at V and 0 bases at J; junction bases unmatched: 4. The chain's CDR3 is CASSLGDSSSYEQYF. CDR3 DNA: TGTGCCAGCAGTTTAGGGGACAGTAGCTCCTACGAGCAGTACTTC.

The rearrangement links TRBV7-2 to TRBJ1-4; D remains unclear. CDR3 length: 11 residues. V lost 5 bases and J lost 13, with 11 bases in between. Germline V lookup: CDR1 SGHTA, CDR2 FQGNSA. The CDR3 nucleotides are TGTGCCAGCAGCGGTTTTTCGGGACTGTTTTTT. Protein sequence: CASSGFSGLFF.

This chain connects TRBV29-1 to TRBJ2-1, with 9 bases identical to TRBD1. CDR1 SQVTM and CDR2 ANQGSEA come from the germline V gene. The length of the CDR3 is 13 residues. The trim removed 4 bases at V and 7 bases at J, leaving 5 bases unmatched. Here the CDR3 reads CSVVRDRVNEQFF. Written as DNA, the CDR3 is TGCAGCGTTGTTCGGGACAGGGTGAATGAGCAGTTCTTC.

This clone has only a few counts. The chain is built from TRBV30 and TRBJ2-7; perhaps TRBD2 as D (6 bases). The ends were cut back, 2 bases at V and 6 bases at J, with 17 bases in the middle. This CDR3 comprises 14 residues. CDR1 and CDR2 (germline): GTSNPN, SVGIG (reference sequence). The CDR3 DNA sequence: TGTGCCTGGAGTTCAGGTAGCGGCAACACCGAGCAGTACTTC. Translation: CAWSSGSGNTEQYF.

Turning to this clone: The junction shows a germline mismatch at one end, possibly a read error. The chain employs TRBV5-8 and TRBJ2-7; D is unclear. Germline V gene lookup returns CDR1 SGHTS and CDR2 YDEGEE. This CDR3 comprises 12 residues. The CDR3 spells CANSFHSYEQYF. CDR3 in DNA: TGTGCCAACAGCTTTCACTCCTACGAGCAGTACTTC.

The chain carries TRBV27 and TRBJ2-2, with TRBD1 as a possible D gene (5 bases). Germline V CDR1 and CDR2: MNHEY, SMNVEV (reference sequence). There are 14 residues in the CDR3. V was cut by 5 bases and J by 9 bases, with 16 bases left in between. Here the CDR3 reads CASSLHVSGRELFF. In nucleotides, the CDR3 is TGTGCCAGCAGTCTCCACGTCTCAGGGAGGGAGCTGTTTTTT.

This clone was recorded a few times. As DNA, the CDR3 is TGTGCCAGCAGCCCCGAGACAGGGGCGCAAGAGACCCAGTACTTC. The encoded protein is CASSPETGAQETQYF. The chain has TRBV5-6 and TRBJ2-5, with 8 bases identical to TRBD1. This CDR3 spans 15 amino acids. CDR1 and CDR2 from the germline V gene are SGHDT and YYEEEE. V shed 4 bases, J shed 2 bases, and the junction held 7 bases outside the gene matches. Variable domain in full (rest from reference TRBV5-6 and TRBJ2-5): DAGVTQSPTHLIKTRGQQVTLRCSPKSGHDTVSWYQQALGQGPQFIFQYYEEEERQRGNFPDRFSGHQFPNYSSELNVNALLLGDSALYLCASSPETGAQETQYFGPGTRLLVL.

The chain is built from TRBV29-1 and TRBJ2-7, with 9 bases aligning to TRBD1. V shed 1 base and J 0 bases; nucleotides not matched to a gene: 1. The V gene's germline CDR1 is SQVTM and CDR2 ANQGSEA. There are 14 residues in the CDR3. This CDR3 is CSVEVDRGSYEQYF. In DNA, the CDR3 is TGCAGCGTTGAAGTGGACAGGGGCTCCTACGAGCAGTACTTC.

This rearrangement joins TRBV18 to TRBJ1-3; 7 bases map to TRBD1. The germline CDR1 and CDR2 sequences are KGHSH and LQKENI. Losses at the gene ends were 3 bases for V and 2 bases for J; bases not matched to a gene: 10. This CDR3 comprises 17 residues. CDR3: CASSPLSGQQAGNTIYF. In DNA form, the CDR3 reads TGTGCCAGCTCACCCTTATCGGGACAGCAGGCTGGAAACACCATATATTTT.

V usage is TRBV28 and J usage is TRBJ2-7, with D uncertain. The CDR3 consists of 15 residues. V was cut by 8 bases and J by 0 bases, with 17 bases left in between. The V gene's germline CDR1 is MDHEN and CDR2 SYDVKM. CDR3 protein: CASSSAEISSYEQYF. CDR3 DNA sequence: TGTGCCAGCTCGTCTGCGGAGATTAGCTCCTACGAGCAGTACTTC.

The gene calls are TRBV28 and TRBJ2-7, with a weak D call TRBD1 (6 bases). V lost 7 bases, J lost 3 bases, and 13 bases lay in between. In germline, CDR1 is MDHEN, CDR2 SYDVKM. The CDR3 is 13 amino acids. The CDR3 region is CASKPAGVYEQYF. CDR3 bases: TGTGCCAGCAAACCGGCAGGGGTCTACGAGCAGTACTTC.

The rearrangement links TRBV27 to TRBJ2-7; tentative D call: TRBD1 (6 bases). V was shortened by 5 bases and J by 5 bases, with 28 bases between the two germline ends. The germline gives CDR1 MNHEY, CDR2 SMNVEV (reference sequence). The CDR3 loop spans 18 amino acids. CDR3: CASSHQSWTDLAPNEQYF. The CDR3 bases are TGTGCCAGCAGTCACCAAAGCTGGACAGACCTAGCCCCTAACGAGCAGTACTTC.

The table lists this clone with a few counts. This rearrangement joins TRBV12-5 to TRBJ2-3; TRBD1 agrees at 8 bases. The ends lost 3 bases at V and 0 bases at J; junction bases unmatched: 2. Germline CDR1 and CDR2: LGHNT and FRNRAP. There are 15 residues in the CDR3. This chain's CDR3 is CASGFGTGSTDTQYF. DNA for the CDR3: TGTGCTAGTGGTTTCGGGACAGGTAGCACAGATACGCAGTATTTT.

This chain links TRBV29-1 with TRBJ2-5; tentatively, D is TRBD1 (6 bases). Per the germline V gene, CDR1 is SQVTM and CDR2 is ANQGSEA. V dropped 1 base and J dropped 3 bases, with 18 bases sitting between them. The length of the CDR3 is 16 residues. CDR3 amino acids: CSVEALQGIYEETQYF. The CDR3 region has the DNA TGCAGCGTTGAAGCTTTGCAGGGGATATACGAAGAGACCCAGTACTTC.

The rearrangement joins TRBV6-5 to TRBJ1-1; D not certain. Germline CDR1 is MNHEY and CDR2 is SVGAGI. The CDR3 runs to 15 residues. Trimming cost V 0 bases and J 4 bases, with 12 bases left between them. The CDR3 is CASSYSTGLGTEAFF. The CDR3 nucleotides read TGTGCCAGCAGTTACTCGACGGGATTGGGCACTGAAGCTTTCTTT.

The rearrangement uses TRBV10-3 and TRBJ2-3, with 8 positions matching TRBD2. The CDR3 loop spans 16 amino acids. Trimming took 4 bases from V and 2 from J; bases not matched to a gene: 8. Germline values: CDR1 ENHRY, CDR2 SYGVKD. Here the CDR3 DNA reads TGTGCCATCAGTGGACCCCCGGGGGGGGACACAGATACGCAGTATTTT. Its translation: CAISGPPGGDTDTQYF.

The rearrangement uses TRBV7-9 and TRBJ2-7; TRBD2 matches at 12 bases. Germline CDR1 and CDR2: SEHNR and FQNEAQ (reference sequence). The ends lost 5 bases at V and 1 base at J; junction bases unmatched: 9. The CDR3 extends over 17 amino acids. CDR3 sequence reads: CASSPPWLAGGSYEQYF. As DNA, the CDR3 is TGTGCCAGCAGCCCACCGTGGCTAGCGGGAGGGTCCTACGAGCAGTACTTC.

The chain links TRBV19 to TRBJ1-5; D is perhaps TRBD1 (5 bases). The germline CDR1 and CDR2 sequences are LNHDA and SQIVND (reference sequence). With 7 bases removed from V and 2 bases from J, the gap between germline ends came to 18 bases. The CDR3 length is 16 residues. The CDR3 DNA sequence: TGTGCCAGTACCTCCCTGGGAGGGGCTGGCAATCAGCCCCAGCATTTT. This sequence encodes CASTSLGGAGNQPQHF.

The chain combines TRBV11-2 with TRBJ2-5; 8 nucleotides align to TRBD1. CDR3 size: 15 residues. Per the germline V gene, CDR1 is SGHAT and CDR2 is FQNNGV. V shed 6 bases and J 4 bases; nucleotides not matched to a gene: 10. CDR3 sequence (DNA): TGTGCCAGCAGTCCACGGACAGGGTGGACAGAGACCCAGTACTTC. Its translation: CASSPRTGWTETQYF.

A note on this clone: A read error may account for a junction end that differs from germline. This sequence joins TRBV10-2 and TRBJ2-5, with a weak D call TRBD1 (7 bases). This CDR3 has 15 amino acids. Germline assignment: CDR1 WSHSY and CDR2 SAAADI. The CDR3 DNA follows: TGTGCCAGCAGTCGAACTAGGACAGGAGGGGAGACCCAGTACTTC. It codes for CASSRTRTGGETQYF.

This clone appeared a few times. CDR3 in amino acids: CASSELGTGEDYGYTF. The CDR3 region has the DNA TGTGCCAGCAGTGAACTCGGGACAGGGGAGGACTATGGCTACACCTTC. J is TRBJ1-2 and V is TRBV25-1, with 10 bases that match TRBD1. This CDR3 contains 16 residues. Germline CDR1 MGHDK, CDR2 SYGVNS. The J segment lost 3 bases and the V segment lost 2 bases, leaving 6 bases of the junction unmatched.

V gene TRBV2 combines with J gene TRBJ2-5; tentatively, D is TRBD1 (5 bases). Germline V gene sequence: CDR1 SNHLY, CDR2 FYNNEI. The CDR3 covers 14 residues. Trimming left V 0 bases short and J 3 bases short, with 8 bases between. CDR3 region: CASSEAKQEETQYF. In DNA, the CDR3 is TGTGCCAGCAGTGAAGCGAAACAGGAAGAGACCCAGTACTTC.

CDR3 in DNA: TGTGCCAGCAGCCAAGATCTTGCGGTTAACAATGAGCAGTTCTTC. The encoded protein is CASSQDLAVNNEQFF. The chain links TRBV4-2 to TRBJ2-1; no firm D call. The germline V and J ends were trimmed by 0 bases and 5 bases, with 11 bases remaining between them. Germline CDR1 LGHNA, CDR2 YNFKEQ. The length of the CDR3 is 15 residues.